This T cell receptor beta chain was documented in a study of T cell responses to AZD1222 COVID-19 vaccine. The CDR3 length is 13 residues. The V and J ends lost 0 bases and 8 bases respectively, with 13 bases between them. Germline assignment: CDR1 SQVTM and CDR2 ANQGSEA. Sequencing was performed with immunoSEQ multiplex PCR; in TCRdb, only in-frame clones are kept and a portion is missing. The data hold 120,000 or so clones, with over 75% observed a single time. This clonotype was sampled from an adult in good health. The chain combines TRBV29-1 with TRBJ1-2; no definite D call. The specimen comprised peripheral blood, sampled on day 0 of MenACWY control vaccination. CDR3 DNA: TGCAGCGTTGAAGACAGGCCGGGATTCGGCTACACCTTC. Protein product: CSVEDRPGFGYTF.